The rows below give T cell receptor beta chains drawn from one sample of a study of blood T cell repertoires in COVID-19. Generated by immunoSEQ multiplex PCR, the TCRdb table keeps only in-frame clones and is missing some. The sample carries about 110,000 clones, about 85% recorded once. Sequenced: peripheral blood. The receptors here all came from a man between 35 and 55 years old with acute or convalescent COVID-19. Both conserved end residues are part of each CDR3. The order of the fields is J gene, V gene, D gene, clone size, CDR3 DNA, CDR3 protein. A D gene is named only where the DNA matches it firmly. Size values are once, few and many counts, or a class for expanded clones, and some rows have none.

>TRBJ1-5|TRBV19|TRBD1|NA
TGTGCCAGTAAAAAAACTGGGGGGGGACAGGGGAGAAATAGCAATCAGCCCCAGCATTTT
CASKKTGGGQGRNSNQPQHF
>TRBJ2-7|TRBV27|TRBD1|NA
TGTGCCAGCAGTTTTGGAGGACAGGGTGAAATCGAGCAGTACTTC
CASSFGGQGEIEQYF
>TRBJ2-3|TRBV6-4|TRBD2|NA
TGTGCCAGCAGTCTTGCCCCGAGCGGGGGGGCAGATACGCAGTATTTT
CASSLAPSGGADTQYF
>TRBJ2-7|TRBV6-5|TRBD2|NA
TGTGCCAGCAGTTTGGGACTAGCGGGCTACGAGCAGTACTTC
CASSLGLAGYEQYF
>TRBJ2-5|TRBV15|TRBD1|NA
TGTGCCACCAGCAGAGAAATACCGGGACAGGGGATGGAAGAGACCCAGTACTTC
CATSREIPGQGMEETQYF
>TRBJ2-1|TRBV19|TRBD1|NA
TGTGCCACCCGTGATCGGACAGGGTTTCCCTACAATGAGCAGTTCTTC
CATRDRTGFPYNEQFF
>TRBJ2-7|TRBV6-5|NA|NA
TGTGCCAGCAGGTCTAACTACGAGCAGTACTTC
CASRSNYEQYF
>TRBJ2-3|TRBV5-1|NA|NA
TGCGCCAGCAGCCGGACAGCGACAGATACGCAGTATTTT
CASSRTATDTQYF
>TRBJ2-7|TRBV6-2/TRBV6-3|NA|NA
TGTGCCAGCAGTTACCGGGACAACTACGAGCAGTACTTC
CASSYRDNYEQYF
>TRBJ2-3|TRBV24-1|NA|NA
TGTGCCACCAGTGATCCCAGGTCGACAGATACGCAGTATTTT
CATSDPRSTDTQYF
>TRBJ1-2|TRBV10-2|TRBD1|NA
TGCGCCACCACCAGGGGGAAGGCCTATGGCTACACCTTC
CATTRGKAYGYTF
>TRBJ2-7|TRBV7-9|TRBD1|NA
TGTGCCAGCAGCTTAGGACTGCCGGGACAGGGGCCCTCCTACGAGCAGTACTTC
CASSLGLPGQGPSYEQYF
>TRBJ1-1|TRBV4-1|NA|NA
TGCGCCAGCAGCCTAAGGGAGGGGGTAGGTGAAGCTTTCTTT
CASSLREGVGEAFF
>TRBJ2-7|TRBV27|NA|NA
TGTGCCAGCAGTTCACCCGGGACACGGAGCTCCTACGAGCAGTACTTC
CASSSPGTRSSYEQYF
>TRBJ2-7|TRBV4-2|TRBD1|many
TGTGCCAGCAGCCAAGGGCCCGGGGCCGGGACAGGGAACTCCTACGAGCAGTACTTC
CASSQGPGAGTGNSYEQYF
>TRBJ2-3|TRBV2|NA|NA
TGTGCCAGCAGGAGAGTATCTAGCACAGATACGCAGTATTTT
CASRRVSSTDTQYF
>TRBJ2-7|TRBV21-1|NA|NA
TGTGCCAGCAGCAAAAGGGCAGCGCAGGGGTTATCCTACGAGCAGTACTTC
CASSKRAAQGLSYEQYF
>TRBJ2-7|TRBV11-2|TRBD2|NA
TGTGCCAGCAGCTTACTAACGGGGGGACTCTACGAGCAGTACTTC
CASSLLTGGLYEQYF
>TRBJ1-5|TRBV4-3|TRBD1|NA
TGCGCCAGCAGCCAAGGACAGGGGAGGGATCAGCCCCAGCATTTT
CASSQGQGRDQPQHF
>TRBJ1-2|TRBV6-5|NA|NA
TGTGCCAGCAGTTACTCGCGGGACGAAAACGGCTACACCTTC
CASSYSRDENGYTF
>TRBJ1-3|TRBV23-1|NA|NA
TGCGCCAGCAGTCAAAGAACTATCCGGGGGGTCGGCGGGCACTCTGGAAACACCATATATTTT
CASSQRTIRGVGGHSGNTIYF
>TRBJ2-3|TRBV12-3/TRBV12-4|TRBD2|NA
TGTGCCAGCCGTAGCGGGGGGGCTGATACGCAGTATTTT
CASRSGGADTQYF
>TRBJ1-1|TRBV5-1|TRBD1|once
TGCGCCAGCAGCGAAGGCAGGGGGAATTTGGGCACTGAAGCTTTCTTT
CASSEGRGNLGTEAFF
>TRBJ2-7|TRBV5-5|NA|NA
TGTGCCAGCAGCCTTACAGGTGACTACGAGCAGTACTTC
CASSLTGDYEQYF
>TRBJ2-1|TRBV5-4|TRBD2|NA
TGTGCCAGCAGGGGCGGCCTAGCGGGTAGCAATGAGCAGTTCTTC
CASRGGLAGSNEQFF
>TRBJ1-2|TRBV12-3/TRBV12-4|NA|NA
TGTGCCAGCAGTCCCACATTTAACTATGGCTACACCTTC
CASSPTFNYGYTF
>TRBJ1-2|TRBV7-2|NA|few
TGTGCCAGCAGCTTAATAGGGGCTAGGAGCGGCTACACCTTC
CASSLIGARSGYTF
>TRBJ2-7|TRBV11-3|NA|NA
TGTGCCAGCCGCGGAGGGGGCAGCGAGCAGTACTTC
CASRGGGSEQYF
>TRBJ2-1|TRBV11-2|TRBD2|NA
TGTGCCAGCAGCCCCCCCCGGGCGGGACTAATTTACAATGAGCAGTTCTTC
CASSPPRAGLIYNEQFF
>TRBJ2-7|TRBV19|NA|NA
TGTGCCAGTAGTATTTTCAACTCCTACGAGCAGTACTTC
CASSIFNSYEQYF
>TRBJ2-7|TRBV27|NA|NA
TGTGCCAGCAGTCGGGGTTATCCCTACGAGCAGTACTTC
CASSRGYPYEQYF
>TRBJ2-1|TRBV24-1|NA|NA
TGTGCCACCGTGGGGGGTCATTACAATGAGCAGTTCTTC
CATVGGHYNEQFF
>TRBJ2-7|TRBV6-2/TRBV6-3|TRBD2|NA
TGTGCCAGCAGTTACTCGATAGCGGGGGGTTCGCGCGCCGAGCAGTACTTC
CASSYSIAGGSRAEQYF
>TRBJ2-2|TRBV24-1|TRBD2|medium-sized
TGTGCCACCAGCTTAGCGGGGGCCAACACCGGGGAGCTGTTTTTT
CATSLAGANTGELFF
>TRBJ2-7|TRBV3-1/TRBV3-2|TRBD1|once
TGTGCCAGCAGCCTACAGGGGACGGGGGAGCAGTACTTC
CASSLQGTGEQYF
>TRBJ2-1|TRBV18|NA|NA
TGTGCCAGCTCACCACCGGGGGCAGGGTATTACAATGAGCAGTTCTTC
CASSPPGAGYYNEQFF
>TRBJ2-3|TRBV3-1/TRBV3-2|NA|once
TGTGCCAGCAGCCATTACTATTCAGATACGCAGTATTTT
CASSHYYSDTQYF
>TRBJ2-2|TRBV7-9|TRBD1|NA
TGTGCCAGCAGCCCAAGACAGGGCCCCTCCACCGGGGAGCTGTTTTTT
CASSPRQGPSTGELFF
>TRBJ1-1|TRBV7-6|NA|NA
TGTGCCAGCAGTTCCACAAAGAACACTGAAGCTTTCTTT
CASSSTKNTEAFF
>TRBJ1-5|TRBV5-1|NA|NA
TGCGCCAGCAGCTTACAGTACGATCAGCCCCAGCATTTT
CASSLQYDQPQHF
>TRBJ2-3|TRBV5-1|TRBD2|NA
TGCGCCAGCAGCCCCCGGACTAGCGGGGGGCGCACAGATACGCAGTATTTT
CASSPRTSGGRTDTQYF
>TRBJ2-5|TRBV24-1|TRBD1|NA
TGTGCCACCAGTGATTTGAAAAACAGGGGCACGGAGACCCAGTACTTC
CATSDLKNRGTETQYF
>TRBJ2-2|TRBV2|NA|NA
TGTGCCAGCAGTGGCCCTTCGGGGAACACCGGGGAGCTGTTTTTT
CASSGPSGNTGELFF
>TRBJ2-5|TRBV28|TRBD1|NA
TGTGCCAGCAGTGCCCGGGACAGGGGCGTAACACAAGAGACCCAGTACTTC
CASSARDRGVTQETQYF
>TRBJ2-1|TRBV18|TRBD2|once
TGTGCCAGCTCACGATTAATAGCGGGGGGGCAGGATGAGCAGTTCTTC
CASSRLIAGGQDEQFF
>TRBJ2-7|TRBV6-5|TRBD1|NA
TGTGCCAGCAGTTACACGGGACAGTTCGACGAGCAGTACTTC
CASSYTGQFDEQYF
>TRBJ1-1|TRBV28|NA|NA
TGTGCCAGCTACTTTTTGGAGGGGCAGGCGACTGAAGCTTTCTTT
CASYFLEGQATEAFF
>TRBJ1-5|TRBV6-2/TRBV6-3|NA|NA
TGTGCCAGCAGTTACATGGAGGGGTATGGCAATCAGCCCCAGCATTTT
CASSYMEGYGNQPQHF
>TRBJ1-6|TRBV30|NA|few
TGTGCCTGGAGTGCGGACGGGGAGGAAAATTCACCCCTCCACTTT
CAWSADGEENSPLHF